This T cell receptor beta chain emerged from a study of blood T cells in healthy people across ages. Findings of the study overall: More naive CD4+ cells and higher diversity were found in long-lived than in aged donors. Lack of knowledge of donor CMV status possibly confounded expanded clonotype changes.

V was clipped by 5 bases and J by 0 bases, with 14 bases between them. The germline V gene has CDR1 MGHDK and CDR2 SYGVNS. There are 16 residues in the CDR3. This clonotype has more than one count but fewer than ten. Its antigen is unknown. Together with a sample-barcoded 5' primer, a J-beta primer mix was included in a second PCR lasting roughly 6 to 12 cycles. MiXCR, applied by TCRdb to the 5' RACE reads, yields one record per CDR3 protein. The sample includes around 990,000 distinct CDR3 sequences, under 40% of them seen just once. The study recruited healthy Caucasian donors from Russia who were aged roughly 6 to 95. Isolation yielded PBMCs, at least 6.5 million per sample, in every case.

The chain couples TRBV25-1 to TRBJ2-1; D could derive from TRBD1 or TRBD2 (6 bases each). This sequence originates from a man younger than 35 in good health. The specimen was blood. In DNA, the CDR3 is TGTGCCAGCAGTCCCTCAAGGGGGGTCTCCTACAATGAGCAGTTCTTC. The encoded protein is CASSPSRGVSYNEQFF.